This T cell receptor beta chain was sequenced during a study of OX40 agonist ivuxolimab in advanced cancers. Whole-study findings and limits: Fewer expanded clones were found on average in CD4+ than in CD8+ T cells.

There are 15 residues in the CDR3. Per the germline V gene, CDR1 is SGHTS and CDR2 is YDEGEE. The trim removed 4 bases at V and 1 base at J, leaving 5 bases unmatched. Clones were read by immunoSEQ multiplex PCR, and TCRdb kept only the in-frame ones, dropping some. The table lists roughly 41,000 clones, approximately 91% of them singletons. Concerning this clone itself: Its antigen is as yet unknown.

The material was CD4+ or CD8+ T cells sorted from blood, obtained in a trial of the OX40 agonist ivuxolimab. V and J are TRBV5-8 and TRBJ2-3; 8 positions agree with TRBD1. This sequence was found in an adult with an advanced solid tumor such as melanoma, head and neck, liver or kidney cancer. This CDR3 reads CASSPAGQGTDTQYF. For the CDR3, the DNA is TGTGCCAGCAGCCCTGCGGGACAGGGCACAGATACGCAGTATTTT.